The clone carrying this T cell receptor (beta chain) was found once. Its cognate antigen is unknown. The same CDR3 arises from other DNA sequences in this sample as well. The naive CD8 fraction comprised CD45RO-negative cells positively selected for CCR7 and excluded terminally differentiated effector memory CD45RA+ cells. A 200 ng quantity of DNA, roughly 30,000 T cell genomes, went into the sorted-subset replicate PCRs. Sequencing used immunoSEQ multiplex PCR; TCRdb keeps in-frame clones, though not all of them. This sample has roughly 2.1 million clones, with roughly 91% found just once. This specimen comes from a study of shared clonotypes between healthy human individuals. Study findings and constraints: Sampling included only blood; tissue repertoires likely differ.

Material for sequencing was naive CD8+ T cells from PBMCs. This sequence was found in a man aged 18 to 30 in good health. Some clones in this sample may be carry-over from other donors' samples.

The CDR3 sequence: CASSYGTGYEQYF. CDR3 DNA: TGCGCCAGCAGTTACGGGACGGGATACGAGCAGTACTTC. This sequence joins TRBV5-1 and TRBJ2-7; the D gene could be TRBD1 or TRBD2 (5 bases each). The germline V gene encodes CDR1 SGHRS and CDR2 YFSETQ. The CDR3 extends over 13 amino acids. V was pared by 5 bases and J by 4 bases, with 13 bases between.